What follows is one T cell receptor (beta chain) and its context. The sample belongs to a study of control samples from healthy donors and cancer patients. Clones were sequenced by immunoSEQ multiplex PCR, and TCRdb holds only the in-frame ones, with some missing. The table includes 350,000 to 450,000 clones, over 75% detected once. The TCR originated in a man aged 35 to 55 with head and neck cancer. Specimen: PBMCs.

The CDR3 DNA sequence: TGTGCCAGCAGCCCTAACAGGGGAGACTATGGCTACACCTTC. Protein: CASSPNRGDYGYTF. This rearrangement joins TRBV11-2 to TRBJ1-2; TRBD1 agrees at 7 bases. V lost 5 bases, J lost 3 bases, and 6 bases stayed unmatched. The CDR3 is 14 residues long. Germline V gives CDR1 SGHAT, CDR2 FQNNGV.